This T cell receptor (beta chain) was sequenced during a study of T cell responses to AZD1222 COVID-19 vaccine. In the study overall: Second-dose intervals of approximately 4 or approximately 12 weeks were pooled.

Concerning this clone itself: Its matching antigen is unknown.

The CDR3 is 14 residues long. Germline assignment: CDR1 SGHRS and CDR2 YFSETQ. V was shortened by 5 bases and J by 1 base, with 10 bases between the two germline ends. Study-wide results and caveats: After the peak T cell response, and only then, were repertoires sampled. Spike as a whole was targeted by vaccine-associated CD4 TCRs, dominant at 160-218 and 743-854.

Repertoires were generated with immunoSEQ multiplex PCR, while TCRdb's copy carries only in-frame clones and drops some. The repertoire holds 100,000 to 150,000 clones, with 87% as singletons. The rearrangement joins TRBV5-1 to TRBJ1-5; D unclear. The receptor was isolated from an adult in good health. Sequenced here: peripheral blood, sampled on day 0 of AZD1222 vaccination. CDR3 amino acids: CASREGSSNQPQHF. As DNA, the CDR3 is TGCGCCAGCAGGGAGGGCTCGAGCAATCAGCCCCAGCATTTT.